This T cell receptor (beta chain) was recovered during a study of T cells in Graves' hyperthyroidism and ophthalmopathy (dated by TCRdb to the late 2010s). General notes on the study: Peripheral blood samples were taken at initial diagnosis, before any treatment was given. The roughly 100 discovery patients were randomly divided into training and test sets at a 7:3 ratio. The paper describes TCR Vbeta CDR3 sequencing of roughly 130 peripheral blood samples, made up of about 41 ophthalmopathy patients, over 70 hyperthyroidism patients and 17 progressor patients. Once sampling was done, hyperthyroidism patients were given methimazole at a starting dose of 30 mg daily, whereas ophthalmopathy patients were given high-dose intravenous methylprednisolone. To identify distinguishing TCR V-J signatures, a discovery cohort of about 100 patients was used, comprising fewer than 45 with Graves' ophthalmopathy and 55 to 65 with stable Graves' hyperthyroidism. Prospective prediction of ophthalmopathy was tested in an independent validation cohort consisting of some 19 hyperthyroidism patients and around 16 patients who later progressed to ophthalmopathy. In addition, the study compared T-cell repertoires in thyroid tissue and in blood from roughly 6 Graves' hyperthyroidism patients.

Points the paper makes about the study in general: Sample size was not statistically predetermined, and investigators were not blinded to group allocation. Most expanded thyroid clonotypes (frequency above 0.001) were also detected in blood, suggesting blood repertoires may reflect thyroid immune responses. A 13 V-J signature model separated ophthalmopathy from stable hyperthyroidism, with about 88% sensitivity and 81.08% specificity in cross-validation and 80%/75% in testing. In validation, the model predicted progression to ophthalmopathy a median of about 6 months before onset, with about 64% sensitivity and about 72% specificity.

Measured from the cysteine to the phenylalanine, the CDR3 is 14 residues long. Only the CDR3 part of the read is kept: 42 bases, read in frame from the first base. CDR1 and CDR2 were assigned from the germline V gene as MNHEY and SVGAGI. Trimming at the junction amounts to 2 bases on V and 9 bases on J, and the germline ends lie 13 bases apart. The TCR beta CDR3 regions were amplified from RNA transcripts. A first-round RT-PCR of the TCR CDR3 used the HTBI primer set with the Qiagen OneStep RT-PCR kit. A second multiplex PCR round built the libraries, followed by size selection and purification. Libraries were sequenced paired-end with 100 bp reads on an Illumina HiSeq2000. On the authors' methods: SOAPnuke was used to process the raw data, with reads discarded if the reads contained adapters or uncalled bases, had a mean Phred below 15, or lacked an exact constant-primer or identifier match. High-quality paired reads were merged using COPE v1.2.5, and each unique nucleotide sequence was defined as a clonotype. MiTCR v1.1 was used to align the clonotypes against IMGT TRBV, TRBD and TRBJ reference segments. The analysis was restricted to V-J combinations with a frequency above 0.0001, which together covered just over 98% of the repertoires. A TCS score was defined as the ratio of F50 (clonal expansion) to E x V (chaos), with BLOSUM62-based TCRdist applied between CDR3 peptides within each V-J. Welch's t-statistics and random forest reduced roughly 530 V-J features to 13, which were used in a naive Bayes classifier (R e1071). TCRdb took the public reads, trimmed them with fastp at Q25, ran MiXCR for clone calling and kept in-frame beta chains. Entries that share a CDR3 protein sequence are merged under the most common genes and DNA. V and J calls and clone size were set by TCRdb, not the authors. The sample table records under 450,000 distinct CDR3 sequences; approximately 13% of these occur just once. Jointly, the top ten make up under 25% of the sample.

Hyperthyroidism patients were newly diagnosed, had a disease duration of under 2 months, and were aged 18 to 65 years. The study excluded patients with uncontrolled infections, other autoimmune diseases, pregnancy or lactation. Clinical symptoms, serum thyroxine and TRAb, thyroid ultrasound, and orbital computed tomography formed the basis for the diagnoses. Blood from progressor patients was collected at the time of first diagnosis with hyperthyroidism, before any ophthalmopathy symptoms had appeared. PBMCs were isolated from roughly 10 ml of fresh peripheral blood by Ficoll-Paque density gradient centrifugation. Progressor patients were first diagnosed with Graves' hyperthyroidism and then developed ophthalmopathy during follow-up. Trizol reagent was used to extract total RNA, and RNA quality was then checked on an Agilent 2100 Bioanalyzer. In regard to this clonotype: Its binding antigen is unknown. No much larger clonotype is one base removed from it; base qualities were not supplied.

Sequenced: blood. This sequence was found in a man aged 25-40 years with Graves' hyperthyroidism that later progressed to Graves' ophthalmopathy. The V and J genes are TRBV6-5 and TRBJ2-2; the D gene could be TRBD1 or TRBD2, each one agreeing over 5 bases. The CDR3 here reads CASSYVDRDRELFF. In nucleotides, the sequence is TGTGCCAGCAGTTACGTCGATCGGGACCGGGAGCTGTTTTTT.